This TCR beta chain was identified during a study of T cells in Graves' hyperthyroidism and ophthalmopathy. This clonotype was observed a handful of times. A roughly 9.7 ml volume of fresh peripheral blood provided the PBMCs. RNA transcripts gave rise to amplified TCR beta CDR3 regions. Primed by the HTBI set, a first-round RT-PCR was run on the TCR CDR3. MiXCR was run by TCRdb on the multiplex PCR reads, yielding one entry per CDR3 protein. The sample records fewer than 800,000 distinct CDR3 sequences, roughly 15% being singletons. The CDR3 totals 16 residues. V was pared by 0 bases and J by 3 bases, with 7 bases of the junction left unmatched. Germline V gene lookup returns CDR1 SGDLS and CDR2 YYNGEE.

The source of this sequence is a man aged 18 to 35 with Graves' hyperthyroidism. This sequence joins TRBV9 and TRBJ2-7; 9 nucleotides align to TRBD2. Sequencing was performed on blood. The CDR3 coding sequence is TGTGCCAGCAGCGTAGAGCCTAGCGGGGAAAGCTACGAGCAGTACTTC. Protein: CASSVEPSGESYEQYF.